This T cell receptor beta chain is from a study of CXCR3-negative and CXCR3-positive naive CD8 T cells. Concerning this clonotype itself: Its antigen is undetermined.

UMI-labeled 5' RACE yielded the TRB cDNA libraries. TCRdb reprocessed the 5' RACE reads and keeps a single row for each CDR3 protein, giving no DNA. The repertoire table contains some 150,000 distinct CDR3 sequences. This CDR3 is built from 13 residues. The germline gives CDR1 DFQATT, CDR2 SNEGSKA (reference sequence). Study results and limitations: Hydrophobicity of TRB CDR3s was greater in CXCR3-positive naive cells than in CXCR3-negative naive cells.

The clonotype comes from a human donor in good health. Some clones in this sample may be carry-over from other donors' samples. This chain links TRBV20-1 with TRBJ1-1; TCRdb designates TRBD1, a call that cannot be tested without DNA. The specimen sequenced was naive CXCR3+ CD8+ T cells from blood. Specified subset: CD45RO-CCR7+CD27+CD95- naive CD8+ T cells expressing CXCR3 (TNR3+). CDR3 amino acids: CSDLTEMGTEAFF.